The 21 T cell receptor beta chains given below trace back to one sample, sequenced in a study of molecular identifiers for immune sequencing clone quantification. MiXCR was run by TCRdb on the PCR reads, yielding one entry per CDR3 protein. In the table there are a few hundred thousand distinct CDR3 sequences, roughly a quarter of which are singletons. The sequenced sample consisted of naive CD8+ T cells from blood, with Jurkat cell RNA spiked in. Stated subset: FACS-sorted CD8+CD4-CCR7+CD45RA+ naive T cells. Source of these receptors: a human donor in good health. Some libraries in this study had Jurkat cell RNA spiked in.

This clonotype was observed a few times. This chain joins TRBV12-3 or TRBV12-4 and TRBJ2-7; 11 bases fit TRBD2. CDR3 size: 14 residues. V shed 3 bases and J 7 bases; nucleotides not matched to a gene: 5. CDR3: CASSLLLAGDEQYF. The CDR3 bases are TGTGCCAGCAGTTTGTTACTAGCGGGGGATGAGCAGTACTTC.

In the case of this clonotype: A read error may be the cause here, since a much bigger clone is one base away. The chain employs TRBV27 and TRBJ2-7; possibly TRBD1 for D (6 bases). CDR3 size: 14 residues. V lost 6 bases and J 6 bases, leaving 18 bases between the germline ends. Germline values: CDR1 MNHEY, CDR2 SMNVEV (reference sequence). CDR3: CASSRADSLFEQYV. The CDR3 nucleotides read TGTGCCAGCAGCCGCGCGGACAGTCTCTTCGAGCAGTACGTC.

At least ten counts were recorded for this clonotype. The chain is built from TRBV30 and TRBJ2-7, with no clear D. The CDR3 is 13 residues long. V was cut by 3 bases and J by 1 base, with 10 bases left in between. Germline-derived CDR1 and CDR2 are GTSNPN and SVGIG (reference sequence). CDR3 sequence reads: CAWSPGPSYEQYF. For the CDR3, the DNA is TGTGCCTGGAGCCCTGGACCTTCCTACGAGCAGTACTTC.

This chain joins TRBV19 and TRBJ2-5; 11 bases are shared with TRBD2. Losses at the gene ends were 5 bases for V and 1 base for J; bases not matched to a gene: 3. This CDR3 is 15 amino acids long. The germline V gene has CDR1 LNHDA and CDR2 SQIVND (reference sequence). CDR3 amino acids: CASSLGLAVQETQYF. The DNA of the CDR3 is TGTGCCAGTAGTTTGGGACTAGCGGTCCAAGAGACCCAGTACTTC.

In the case of this clonotype: A much larger clone differs from this one at a single base, so this may be a read error. This chain joins TRBV29-1 and TRBJ2-5; 12 bases fit TRBD2. CDR1 and CDR2 (germline): SQVTM, ANQGSEA. J lost 7 bases, V lost 3 bases, and 6 bases had no gene match. The CDR3 totals 14 residues. The CDR3 nucleotides read TGCAGCGTTGAGGGACTAGCGGGCCTCCGGACCCAGTACTTC. Translating gives CSVEGLAGLRTQYF.

The rearrangement joins TRBV7-9 to TRBJ2-1; TRBD2 matches at 8 bases. Germline values: CDR1 SEHNR, CDR2 FQNEAQ (reference sequence). V lost 2 bases to trimming and J lost 5 bases; unmatched junction nucleotides: 5. The CDR3 has 15 residues. The chain's CDR3 is CASSLLAGTHNEQFF. CDR3 DNA: TGTGCCAGCAGCTTATTAGCGGGAACCCACAATGAGCAGTTCTTC. The whole variable domain, filled in from reference TRBV7-9 and TRBJ2-1, reads DTGVSQNPRHKITKRGQNVTFRCDPISEHNRLYWYRQTLGQGPEFLTYFQNEAQLEKSRLLSDRFSAERPKGSFSTLEIQRTEQGDSAMYLCASSLLAGTHNEQFFGPGTRLTVL.

The chain combines TRBV27 with TRBJ2-7; 9 bases line up with TRBD2. Germline values: CDR1 MNHEY, CDR2 SMNVEV (reference sequence). Trimming at V came to 6 bases and at J to 4 bases, leaving 10 bases not matched to a gene. The CDR3 sequence is 15 residues long. The CDR3 sequence: CASRMAGGPLYEQYF. CDR3 in DNA: TGTGCCAGCAGGATGGCGGGAGGGCCCTTATACGAGCAGTACTTC.

The V call is TRBV4-2, the J call TRBJ2-3; no clear D gene. Germline V gene sequence: CDR1 LGHNA, CDR2 YNFKEQ. Trimming left V 2 bases short and J 3 bases short, with 12 bases between. There are 15 residues in the CDR3. The CDR3 loop reads CASSQKDGRTDTQYF. The CDR3 DNA sequence: TGTGCCAGCAGCCAAAAAGATGGGCGAACAGATACGCAGTATTTT.

With respect to this clonotype: One end of the junction does not line up with germline, which may come from a read error. J is TRBJ2-1 and V is TRBV27; the D gene is possibly TRBD1 (5 bases). CDR1 is MNHEY, CDR2 SMNVEV, per germline (reference sequence). The length of the CDR3 is 13 residues. CDR3 residues: CASSLWGPNAQFF. The CDR3 DNA reads TGTGCCAGCAGTTTATGGGGCCCCAATGCGCAGTTCTTC.

In its sample, this clonotype was seen a few times. This rearrangement joins TRBV20-1 to TRBJ2-7, with 13 bases lining up with TRBD2. CDR3 size: 15 residues. The germline V gene has CDR1 DFQATT and CDR2 SNEGSKA (reference sequence). Germline trimming cut 1 base from V and 4 bases from J; bases unmatched to any gene: 4. CDR3 residues: CSARGTSGSVYEQYF. The CDR3 bases are TGCAGTGCTAGAGGGACTAGCGGGAGTGTGTACGAGCAGTACTTC.

Only a few counts were recorded for this clonotype. The chain uses TRBV4-1 and TRBJ2-7; 8 bases are shared with TRBD1. Germline CDR1 is MGHRA and CDR2 is YSYEKL. This CDR3 has 15 residues. V shed 3 bases and J 3 bases; nucleotides not matched to a gene: 7. DNA of the CDR3: TGCGCCAGCAGCCAGAACTCAGGGGGCGTCTACGAGCAGTACTTC. Amino acids: CASSQNSGGVYEQYF.

The chain recombines TRBV20-1 with TRBJ2-1; D perhaps matches TRBD2 (7 bases). The germline V gene encodes CDR1 DFQATT and CDR2 SNEGSKA (reference sequence). The germline V and J ends were trimmed by 6 bases and 3 bases, with 21 bases remaining between them. The CDR3 sequence is 16 residues long. CDR3 nucleotide sequence: TGCAGTGCCCACCCCGACGGGGGGCGGTACTACAATGAGCAGTTCTTC. It yields the protein CSAHPDGGRYYNEQFF.

This clonotype has a count of ten or more. The chain carries TRBV28 and TRBJ2-3, with TRBD2 identical over 14 bases. The CDR3 has 16 residues. Germline assignment: CDR1 MDHEN and CDR2 SYDVKM. The J segment lost 2 bases and the V segment lost 8 bases, leaving 6 bases of the junction unmatched. The CDR3: CASAGTSGSPTDTQYF. CDR3 bases: TGTGCCAGCGCAGGGACTAGCGGGAGCCCCACAGATACGCAGTATTTT.

The CDR3 nucleotides are TGTGCCAGCAGCCCCCCCGGGGAGCCAGAGACCCAGTACTTC. It translates to CASSPPGEPETQYF. The J gene is TRBJ2-5, the V gene TRBV9, with D perhaps TRBD2 (5 bases). V dropped 4 bases and J dropped 4 bases, with 14 bases sitting between them. This CDR3 has 14 residues. CDR1 and CDR2 from the germline V gene are SGDLS and YYNGEE.

On this clonotype itself: A single base separates this from a much larger clone, so it may be a read error. V and J are TRBV14 and TRBJ2-3; either TRBD1 or TRBD2 may supply D (5 bases each). Trimming removed 0 bases at V and 1 base at J, with 17 bases between. Germline V gene data show CDR1 as SGHDN and CDR2 as FVKESK. The CDR3 extends over 18 amino acids. This CDR3 is CASSQDAVGGECTDTQYF. CDR3 bases: TGTGCCAGCAGCCAAGATGCCGTTGGGGGAGAATGCACAGATACGCAGTATTTT.

This clonotype was recorded at least ten times. The chain carries TRBV4-1 and TRBJ1-3; no clear D gene. The V gene's germline CDR1 is MGHRA and CDR2 YSYEKL. This CDR3 contains 15 residues. V lost 1 base to trimming and J lost 0 bases, with 7 bases between them. The DNA for the CDR3 is TGCGCCAGCAGCCAAGTTTTGAGCTCTGGAAACACCATATATTTT. Translating gives CASSQVLSSGNTIYF.

This clonotype showed up just a few times. The V and J genes are TRBV25-1 and TRBJ2-1, with D possibly TRBD2 on 6 matching bases. CDR1 and CDR2 (germline): MGHDK, SYGVNS. This CDR3 comprises 12 residues. V was cut by 4 bases and J by 10 bases, with 11 bases left in between. The CDR3, as DNA: TGTGCCAGCAGTGCTGGGAGGCCAGAGCAGTTCTTC. Its translation is CASSAGRPEQFF.

The sample holds a few counts of this clonotype. The genes are TRBV6-1 and TRBJ2-3, with 9 nucleotides matching TRBD2. V trimming: 8 bases; J trimming: 2 bases; junction bases outside the gene matches: 11. The CDR3 is made up of 16 amino acids. The V gene's germline CDR1 is MNHNS and CDR2 SASEGT. Here the CDR3 reads CASQKPAGGLTDTQYF. CDR3 bases: TGTGCCAGCCAGAAACCAGCGGGAGGCCTCACAGATACGCAGTATTTT.

In this sample, this clonotype turned up a few times. This rearrangement joins TRBV7-9 to TRBJ2-5, with D maybe TRBD1 (5 bases). This CDR3 comprises 13 residues. The V and J ends lost 6 bases and 1 base respectively, with 9 bases between them. From germline, CDR1 is SEHNR and CDR2 FQNEAQ (reference sequence). The CDR3 spells CASRRTLQETQYF. The DNA for the CDR3 is TGTGCCAGCAGAAGGACACTCCAAGAGACCCAGTACTTC.

The chain links TRBV9 to TRBJ2-2, with D unresolved. CDR1 is SGDLS, CDR2 YYNGEE, per germline. CDR3 length: 18 residues. The V gene lost 0 bases and the J gene lost 6 bases, with 21 bases spanning the gap. CDR3 amino acids: CASSVGSPTGIGAGELFF. The CDR3, as DNA: TGTGCCAGCAGCGTAGGGTCCCCCACTGGGATTGGAGCCGGGGAGCTGTTTTTT.

The chain uses TRBV5-6 and TRBJ1-5; D might be TRBD1 (6 bases). The CDR3 is 15 residues long. V dropped 2 bases and J dropped 0 bases, with 9 bases sitting between them. The germline V gene has CDR1 SGHDT and CDR2 YYEEEE. As DNA, the CDR3 is TGTGCCAGCAGCTTCTTCAGGGGTAGCAATCAGCCCCAGCATTTT. Amino acids: CASSFFRGSNQPQHF.